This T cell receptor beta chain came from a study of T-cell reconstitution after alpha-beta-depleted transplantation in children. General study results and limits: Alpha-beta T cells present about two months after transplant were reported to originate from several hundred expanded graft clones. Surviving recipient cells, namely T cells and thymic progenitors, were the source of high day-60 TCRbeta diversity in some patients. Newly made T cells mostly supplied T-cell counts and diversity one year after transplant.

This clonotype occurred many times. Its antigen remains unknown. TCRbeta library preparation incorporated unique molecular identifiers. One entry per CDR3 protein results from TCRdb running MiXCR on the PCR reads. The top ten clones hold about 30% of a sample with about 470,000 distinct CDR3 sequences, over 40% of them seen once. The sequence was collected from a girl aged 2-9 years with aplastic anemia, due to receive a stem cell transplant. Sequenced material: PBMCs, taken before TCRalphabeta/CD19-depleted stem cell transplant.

The CDR3 sequence: CSAYRPGKEAFF. In DNA, the CDR3 is TGCAGTGCTTATCGACCGGGTAAGGAAGCTTTCTTT. The chain employs TRBV20-1 and TRBJ1-1; D is unclear. Trimming pared 5 bases from V and 8 bases from J, leaving 15 bases between. Germline V gene lookup returns CDR1 DFQATT and CDR2 SNEGSKA (reference sequence). This CDR3 region has 12 residues.